This entry describes one T cell receptor beta chain. The antigen is undetermined. The data were obtained in a study of cytomegalovirus exposure and HLA in healthy donors. Study-level results: Presence/absence analysis assumed near-uniform sequencing depth across donors.

Researchers ran the PCR with 60 Vbeta and 13 Jbeta primers. The assay was immunoSEQ multiplex PCR, and TCRdb's table has in-frame clones only and misses some. The table shows 50,000 to 65,000 clones, with less than 85% occurring only once. V lost 1 base to trimming and J lost 2 bases, with 15 bases between them. The CDR3 has 17 amino acids. The germline CDR1 and CDR2 sequences are LGHNA and YNFKEQ. The V and J genes are TRBV4-2 and TRBJ2-1; a weak D match, TRBD2 (6 bases). Material: PBMCs. The sequence came from a woman aged 18-29 years in good health and CMV-seronegative. Here the CDR3 reads CASSQGFPGVPYNEQFF. CDR3 DNA sequence: TGTGCCAGCAGCCAAGGCTTCCCGGGAGTACCCTACAATGAGCAGTTCTTC.